This paragraph reports one TCR beta chain. Its antigen is as yet unknown. Authors' data handling: A per-sample median of 95,638 TCRs was observed, with counts ranging from roughly 20,000 to 750,000. Each CDR3 protein gets one entry after TCRdb re-called the RACE reads with MiXCR. The V and J calls and clone size come from TCRdb's table, not from the authors' own analysis. This sample has more than 95,000 distinct CDR3 sequences; nearly 35% occur once, and the top ten carry around 2.8%. The V and J ends lost 3 bases and 5 bases respectively, with 13 bases between them. This CDR3 has 14 residues. Germline V CDR1 and CDR2: MNHNS, SASEGT. The sample comes from a study of human T cells and chemical hapten exposure. Study context: How much TCR each sample yielded varied, mostly because pooled library volumes differed slightly. Study-level points and caveats: The study found expanded TCRs formed significantly more large CDR3 similarity clusters than controls. Donors' alopecia may make their immune response differ from healthy people's.

This sample's time point: patch test 3, about 24 weeks after DPC sensitization. Treatment described: therapeutic diphenylcyclopropenone sensitization with weekly scalp DPC. The source of this sequence is a man aged 35-49 years with alopecia areata. Some clones in this sample may be carry-over from other donors' samples. The material was whole blood, obtained in connection with sensitization to the hapten diphenylcyclopropenone (DPC). The rearrangement joins TRBV6-1 to TRBJ2-5, with D possibly being TRBD1 or TRBD2 (5 bases each). The CDR3 DNA follows: TGTGCCAGCAGTGATAATTTCCGGGGCGAGACCCAGTACTTC. Translation gives CASSDNFRGETQYF.